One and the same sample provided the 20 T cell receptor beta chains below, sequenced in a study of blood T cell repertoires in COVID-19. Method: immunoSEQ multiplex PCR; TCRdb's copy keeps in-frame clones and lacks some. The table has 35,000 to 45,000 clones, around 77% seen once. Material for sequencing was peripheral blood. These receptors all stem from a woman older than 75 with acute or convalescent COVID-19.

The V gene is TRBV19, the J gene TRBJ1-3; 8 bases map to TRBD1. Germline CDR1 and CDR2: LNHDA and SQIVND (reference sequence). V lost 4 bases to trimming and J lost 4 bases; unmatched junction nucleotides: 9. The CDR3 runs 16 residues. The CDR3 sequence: CASSTSGTGSGNTIYF. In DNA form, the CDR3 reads TGTGCCAGTAGTACATCCGGGACAGGATCAGGAAACACCATATATTTT.

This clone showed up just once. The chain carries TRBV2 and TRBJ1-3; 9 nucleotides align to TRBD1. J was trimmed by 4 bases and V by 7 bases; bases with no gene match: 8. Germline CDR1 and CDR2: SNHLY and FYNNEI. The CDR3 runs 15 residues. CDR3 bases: TGTGCCAGCATCTTGGGGACAGGGTGGGGAAACACCATATATTTT. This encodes CASILGTGWGNTIYF.

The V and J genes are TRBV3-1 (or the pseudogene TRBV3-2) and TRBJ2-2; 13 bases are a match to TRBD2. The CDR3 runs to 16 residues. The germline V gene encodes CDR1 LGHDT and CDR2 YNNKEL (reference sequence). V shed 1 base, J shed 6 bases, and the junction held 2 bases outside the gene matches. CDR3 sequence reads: CASSQVLAGGPGELFF. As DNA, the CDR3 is TGTGCCAGCAGCCAAGTACTAGCGGGAGGGCCCGGGGAGCTGTTTTTT.

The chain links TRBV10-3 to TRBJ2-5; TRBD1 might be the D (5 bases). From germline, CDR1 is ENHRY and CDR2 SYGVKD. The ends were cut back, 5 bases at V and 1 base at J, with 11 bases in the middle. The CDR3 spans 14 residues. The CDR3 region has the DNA TGTGCCATCAGTTCAGGGAACCGCCAAGAGACCCAGTACTTC. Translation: CAISSGNRQETQYF.

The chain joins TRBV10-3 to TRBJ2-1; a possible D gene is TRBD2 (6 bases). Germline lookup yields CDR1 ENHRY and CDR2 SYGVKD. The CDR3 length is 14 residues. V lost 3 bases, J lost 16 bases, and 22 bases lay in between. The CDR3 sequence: CAISDGLSGTRGFF. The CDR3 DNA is TGTGCCATCAGTGATGGTTTATCGGGGACTCGGGGTTTCTTC.

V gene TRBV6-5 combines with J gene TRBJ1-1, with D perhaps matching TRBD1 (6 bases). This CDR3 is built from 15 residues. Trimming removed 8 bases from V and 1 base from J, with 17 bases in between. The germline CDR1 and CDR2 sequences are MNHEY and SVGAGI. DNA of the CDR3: TGTGCCAGCGGAGTGGACTTAGGGGGGAACACTGAAGCTTTCTTT. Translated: CASGVDLGGNTEAFF.

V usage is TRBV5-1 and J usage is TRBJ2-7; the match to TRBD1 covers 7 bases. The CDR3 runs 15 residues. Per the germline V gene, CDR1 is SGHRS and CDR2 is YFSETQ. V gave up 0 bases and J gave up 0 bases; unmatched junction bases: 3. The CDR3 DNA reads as TGCGCCAGCAGCTTGGGTGGGACAGTCTCCTACGAGCAGTACTTC. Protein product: CASSLGGTVSYEQYF.

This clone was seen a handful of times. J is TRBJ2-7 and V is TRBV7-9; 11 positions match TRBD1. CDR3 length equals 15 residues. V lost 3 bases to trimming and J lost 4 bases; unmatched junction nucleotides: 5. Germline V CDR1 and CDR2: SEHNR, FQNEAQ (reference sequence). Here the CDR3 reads CASSFPGQGVYEQYF. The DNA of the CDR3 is TGTGCCAGCAGCTTTCCGGGACAGGGGGTATACGAGCAGTACTTC.

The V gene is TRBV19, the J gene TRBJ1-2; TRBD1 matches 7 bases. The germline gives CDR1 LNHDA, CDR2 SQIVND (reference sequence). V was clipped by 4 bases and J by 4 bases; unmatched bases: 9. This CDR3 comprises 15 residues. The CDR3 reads CASSTSGGGGYGYTF. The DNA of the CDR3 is TGTGCCAGTAGTACCAGTGGAGGGGGCGGCTATGGCTACACCTTC. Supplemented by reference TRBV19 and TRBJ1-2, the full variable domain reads DGGITQSPKYLFRKEGQNVTLSCEQNLNHDAMYWYRQDPGQGLRLIYYSQIVNDFQKGDIAEGYSVSREKKESFPLTVTSAQKNPTAFYLCASSTSGGGGYGYTFGSGTRLTVV.

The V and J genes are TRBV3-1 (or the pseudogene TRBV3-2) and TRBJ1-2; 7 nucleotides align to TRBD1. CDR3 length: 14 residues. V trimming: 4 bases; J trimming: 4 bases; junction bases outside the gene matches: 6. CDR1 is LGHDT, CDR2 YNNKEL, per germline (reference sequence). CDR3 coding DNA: TGTGCCAGCAGCCCTACCTGGGACAGCTATGGCTACACCTTC. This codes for CASSPTWDSYGYTF.

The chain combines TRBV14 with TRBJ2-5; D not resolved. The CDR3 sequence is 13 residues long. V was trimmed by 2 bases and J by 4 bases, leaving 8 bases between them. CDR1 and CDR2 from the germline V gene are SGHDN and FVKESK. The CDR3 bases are TGTGCCAGCAGCCAACGGGTAGTAGAGACCCAGTACTTC. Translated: CASSQRVVETQYF.

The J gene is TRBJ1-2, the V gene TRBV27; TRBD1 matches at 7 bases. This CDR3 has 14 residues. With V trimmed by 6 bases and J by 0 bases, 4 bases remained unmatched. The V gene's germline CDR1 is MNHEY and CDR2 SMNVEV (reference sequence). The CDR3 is CASRKTGSNYGYTF. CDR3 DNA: TGTGCCAGCAGGAAGACAGGGTCTAACTATGGCTACACCTTC.

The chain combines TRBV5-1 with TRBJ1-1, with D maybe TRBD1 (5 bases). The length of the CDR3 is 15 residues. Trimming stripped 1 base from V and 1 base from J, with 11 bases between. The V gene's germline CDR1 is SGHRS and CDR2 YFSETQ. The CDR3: CASSLPEQGNTEAFF. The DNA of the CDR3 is TGCGCCAGCAGCTTGCCGGAGCAGGGGAACACTGAAGCTTTCTTT.

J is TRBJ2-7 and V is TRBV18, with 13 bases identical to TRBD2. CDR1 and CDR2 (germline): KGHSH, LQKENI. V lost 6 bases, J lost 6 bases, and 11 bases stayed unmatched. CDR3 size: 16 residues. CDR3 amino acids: CASSAAGTSGIGEQYF. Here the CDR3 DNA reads TGTGCCAGCTCCGCAGCCGGGACTAGCGGGATCGGCGAGCAGTACTTC.

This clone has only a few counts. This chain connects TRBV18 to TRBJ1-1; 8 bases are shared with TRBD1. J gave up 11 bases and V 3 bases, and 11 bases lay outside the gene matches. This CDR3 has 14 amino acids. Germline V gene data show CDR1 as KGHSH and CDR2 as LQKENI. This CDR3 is CASSPEGTGGEAFF. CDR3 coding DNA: TGTGCCAGCTCACCCGAAGGGACAGGCGGGGAGGCTTTCTTT.

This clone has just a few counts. The CDR3 sequence is CASSPVTASNYGYTF. Written as DNA, the CDR3 is TGTGCCAGCAGCCCTGTGACAGCTTCTAACTATGGCTACACCTTC. J is TRBJ1-2 and V is TRBV5-6; D might be TRBD1 (5 bases). CDR1 and CDR2 (germline): SGHDT, YYEEEE. V lost 4 bases to trimming and J lost 0 bases, with 13 bases between them. The length of the CDR3 is 15 residues.

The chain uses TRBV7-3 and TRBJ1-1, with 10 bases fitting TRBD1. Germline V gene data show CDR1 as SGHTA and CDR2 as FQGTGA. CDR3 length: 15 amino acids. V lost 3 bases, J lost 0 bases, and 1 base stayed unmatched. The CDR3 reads CASSLGQGMNTEAFF. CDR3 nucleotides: TGTGCCAGCAGCTTGGGACAGGGGATGAACACTGAAGCTTTCTTT.

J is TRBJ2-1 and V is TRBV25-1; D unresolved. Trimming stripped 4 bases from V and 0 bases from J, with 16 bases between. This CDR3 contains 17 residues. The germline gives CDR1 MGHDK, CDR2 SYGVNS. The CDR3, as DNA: TGTGCCAGCAGTGTCCTCCAGTGGGCAAGCTCCTACAATGAGCAGTTCTTC. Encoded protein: CASSVLQWASSYNEQFF.

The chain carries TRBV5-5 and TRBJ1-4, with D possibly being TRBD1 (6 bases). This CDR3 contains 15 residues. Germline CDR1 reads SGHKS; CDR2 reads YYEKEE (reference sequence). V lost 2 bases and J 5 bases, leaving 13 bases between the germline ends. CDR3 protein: CASSLWVQGNEKLFF. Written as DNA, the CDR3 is TGTGCCAGCAGCTTATGGGTGCAGGGGAATGAAAAACTGTTTTTT.

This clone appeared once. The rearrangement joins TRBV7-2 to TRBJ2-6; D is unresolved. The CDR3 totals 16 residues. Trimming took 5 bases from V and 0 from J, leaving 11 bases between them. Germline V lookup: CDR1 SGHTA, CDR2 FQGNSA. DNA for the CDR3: TGTGCCAGCAGCCGTGCGTCCTTCTCTGGGGCCAACGTCCTGACTTTC. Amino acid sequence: CASSRASFSGANVLTF.